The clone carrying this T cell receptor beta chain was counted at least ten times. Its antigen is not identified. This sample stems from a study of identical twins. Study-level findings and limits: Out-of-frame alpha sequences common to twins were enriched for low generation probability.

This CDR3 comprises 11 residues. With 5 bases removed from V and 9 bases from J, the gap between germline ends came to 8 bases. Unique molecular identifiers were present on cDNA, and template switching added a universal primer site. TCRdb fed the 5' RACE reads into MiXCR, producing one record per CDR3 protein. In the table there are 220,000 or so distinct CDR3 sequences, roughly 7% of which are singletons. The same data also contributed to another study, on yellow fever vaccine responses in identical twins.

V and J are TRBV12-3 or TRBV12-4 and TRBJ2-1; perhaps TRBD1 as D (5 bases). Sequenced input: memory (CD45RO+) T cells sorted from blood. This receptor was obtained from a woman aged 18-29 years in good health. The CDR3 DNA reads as TGTGCCAGCAGTCCCAGGGTTGAGCAGTTCTTC. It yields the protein CASSPRVEQFF.